This TCR beta chain derives from a study of radiation and T cells in renal cell carcinoma. Time point described: blood 2 weeks post-SBRT. Treatment: 15 Gy SBRT to primary tumor, nephrectomy 4 weeks later. Blood was sampled at baseline, 2 weeks and 4 weeks after SBRT. The germline CDR1 and CDR2 sequences are SGHNT and YYREEE (reference sequence). The J segment lost 6 bases and the V segment lost 0 bases, leaving 5 bases of the junction unmatched. The CDR3 totals 15 residues. The data were produced by immunoSEQ multiplex PCR, yet TCRdb's version contains in-frame clones alone and is incomplete. The table has about 130,000 clones, over 75% seen once; the top ten hold around 6.1%.

The chain is built from TRBV5-4 and TRBJ1-2, with 10 nucleotides matching TRBD1. This specimen consisted of blood, obtained from a patient whose treatment included radiotherapy and nephrectomy. The TCR originated in a man over 45 with renal cell carcinoma. CDR3 region: CASSLVGTGAHGYTF. Here the CDR3 DNA reads TGTGCCAGCAGCTTGGTGGGGACAGGGGCTCATGGCTACACCTTC.